The next 27 T cell receptor beta chains were all read from a single sample in a study of cytomegalovirus exposure and HLA in healthy donors. PCR used 60 Vbeta primers and 13 Jbeta primers. The method was immunoSEQ multiplex PCR; TCRdb's version includes in-frame clones alone and lacks a portion of them. The sample holds around 85,000 clones, 70% to 80% seen once. The sample consisted of PBMCs. These receptors were taken from a woman in her forties or fifties in good health and CMV-seropositive.

This chain connects TRBV2 to TRBJ1-1; D is ambiguous. V lost 1 base and J 6 bases, leaving 12 bases between the germline ends. This CDR3 region has 14 residues. CDR1 and CDR2 (germline): SNHLY, FYNNEI. The CDR3 coding sequence is TGTGCCAGCAGTGAAGAGAGGGTATACCCTGAAGCTTTCTTT. As protein: CASSEERVYPEAFF. The full variable domain, with the rest looked up from reference TRBV2 and TRBJ1-1, is EPEVTQTPSHQVTQMGQEVILRCVPISNHLYFYWYRQILGQKVEFLVSFYNNEISEKSEIFDDQFSVERPDGSNFTLKIRSTKLEDSAMYFCASSEERVYPEAFFGQGTRLTVV.

V and J are TRBV7-6 and TRBJ1-2, with TRBD1 matching 8 bases. Unmatched junction bases numbered 10, after V lost 5 bases and J lost 5 bases. Germline V gene sequence: CDR1 SGHVS, CDR2 FNYEAQ. The CDR3 loop spans 15 amino acids. The CDR3 coding sequence is TGTGCCAGCAGCAGCGCCGGGACAGGCCATTATGGCTACACCTTC. It yields the protein CASSSAGTGHYGYTF.

J is TRBJ1-5 and V is TRBV29-1; the D is unclear. V was trimmed by 3 bases and J by 4 bases, leaving 10 bases between them. This CDR3 contains 13 residues. Germline loops: CDR1 SQVTM, CDR2 ANQGSEA. CDR3: CSVEVQKNQPQHF. CDR3 DNA: TGCAGCGTTGAGGTTCAGAAAAATCAGCCCCAGCATTTT.

V is TRBV10-2 and J is TRBJ1-2; a possible D gene is TRBD1 (5 bases). The germline V gene encodes CDR1 WSHSY and CDR2 SAAADI. This CDR3 is 13 amino acids long. V was cut by 6 bases and J by 6 bases, with 14 bases left in between. Written as DNA, the CDR3 is TGCGCCAGCAGCGACAGACCCTTTAATGGCTACACCTTC. As protein: CASSDRPFNGYTF.

This rearrangement joins TRBV7-3 to TRBJ1-1; D unclear. CDR1 and CDR2 (germline): SGHTA, FQGTGA. V lost 2 bases to trimming and J lost 6 bases, with 10 bases between them. This CDR3 has 13 residues. The CDR3 DNA follows: TGTGCCAGCAGCTTACGAGGGAGATCTGAAGCTTTCTTT. Translated: CASSLRGRSEAFF.

This chain joins TRBV27 and TRBJ2-3, with TRBD2 identical over 7 bases. The CDR3 contains 12 residues. The germline V gene encodes CDR1 MNHEY and CDR2 SMNVEV (reference sequence). V was clipped by 8 bases and J by 4 bases; unmatched bases: 3. CDR3 residues: CASVGGADTQYF. CDR3 coding DNA: TGTGCCAGCGTGGGGGGGGCAGATACGCAGTATTTT.

The rearrangement links TRBV27 to TRBJ2-3; 7 nucleotides align to TRBD1. Germline values: CDR1 MNHEY, CDR2 SMNVEV (reference sequence). V shed 5 bases, J shed 2 bases, and the junction held 13 bases outside the gene matches. The CDR3 is made up of 17 amino acids. The CDR3 loop reads CASSLSGTAPFTDTQYF. The CDR3 DNA sequence: TGTGCCAGCAGTCTCTCCGGGACAGCGCCTTTCACAGATACGCAGTATTTT.

The chain joins TRBV6-5 to TRBJ1-2; a possible D gene is TRBD1 (5 bases). V was shortened by 0 bases and J by 4 bases, with 15 bases between the two germline ends. This CDR3 contains 16 residues. Germline V gene sequence: CDR1 MNHEY, CDR2 SVGAGI. CDR3: CASSYSTQGVGYGYTF. The DNA of the CDR3 is TGTGCCAGCAGTTACTCGACCCAGGGTGTAGGCTATGGCTACACCTTC.

The chain uses TRBV19 and TRBJ1-2; 11 bases are shared with TRBD1. CDR1 and CDR2 (germline): LNHDA, SQIVND (reference sequence). V shed 5 bases and J 8 bases; nucleotides not matched to a gene: 10. The CDR3 is 15 residues long. The CDR3 bases are TGTGCCAGTAGTCCCGGGACAGGGGGTTTAGGAGGCTACACCTTC. It specifies CASSPGTGGLGGYTF.

V gene TRBV5-1 combines with J gene TRBJ2-7, with TRBD2 as a possible D gene (6 bases). The V end lost 0 bases, the J end lost 0 bases, and 10 bases lay between the germline ends. The germline gives CDR1 SGHRS, CDR2 YFSETQ. This CDR3 has 15 residues. The DNA for the CDR3 is TGCGCCAGCAGCTTGGGTGTCGGGAGCTCCTACGAGCAGTACGTC. It is translated as CASSLGVGSSYEQYV.

The table lists this clone with a few counts. J is TRBJ2-3 and V is TRBV6-4, with 9 bases lining up with TRBD1. Germline V gene lookup returns CDR1 MRHNA and CDR2 SNTAGT. The CDR3 length is 15 residues. Trimming cost V 5 bases and J 0 bases; bases outside gene matches: 3. CDR3 in amino acids: CASSTGGGSTDTQYF. The CDR3, as DNA: TGTGCCAGCAGTACAGGGGGCGGGAGCACAGATACGCAGTATTTT.

The sample holds one count of this clone. This chain links TRBV15 with TRBJ1-1; no clear D. V lost 0 bases and J 5 bases, leaving 7 bases between the germline ends. Per germline, CDR1 LNHNV and CDR2 YYDKDF (reference sequence). CDR3 length: 13 residues. CDR3 sequence: CATSRDAVTEAFF. DNA for the CDR3: TGTGCCACCAGCAGAGATGCGGTGACTGAAGCTTTCTTT.

To note about this clone: An end of the junction does not agree with germline; a read error may underlie this. V gene TRBV2 combines with J gene TRBJ1-1; a possible D gene is TRBD1 (5 bases). CDR1 SNHLY and CDR2 FYNNEI come from the germline V gene. This CDR3 has 15 residues. CDR3 protein: CASSQASGMNTEAFF. The CDR3 DNA reads TGCGCCAGCAGCCAAGCGTCAGGGATGAACACTGAAGCTTTCTTT.

The chain is built from TRBV6-1 and TRBJ1-6; 8 positions agree with TRBD1. Germline loops: CDR1 MNHNS, CDR2 SASEGT. The V gene end was trimmed by 1 base and the J gene end by 8 bases; junction bases not matched to a gene: 4. The CDR3 runs to 15 residues. CDR3 in amino acids: CASSEEGTGYSPLHF. The CDR3 DNA follows: TGTGCCAGCAGTGAAGAAGGGACAGGCTATTCACCCCTCCACTTT.

The genes are TRBV2 and TRBJ2-1, with 10 bases lining up with TRBD1. The V segment lost 3 bases and the J segment 3 bases; nucleotides outside the gene matches: 5. CDR1 and CDR2 (germline): SNHLY, FYNNEI. The CDR3 has 16 residues. The CDR3 is CASSDLGTGVYNEQFF. In DNA form, the CDR3 reads TGTGCCAGCAGTGACCTCGGGACAGGGGTCTACAATGAGCAGTTCTTC.

Here the CDR3 DNA reads TGTGCCGGGCGGACAGGGGTCGCTGAAGCTTTCTTT. It yields the protein CAGRTGVAEAFF. The chain joins TRBV5-8 to TRBJ1-1, with TRBD1 matching 9 bases. CDR1 SGHTS and CDR2 YDEGEE come from the germline V gene. The CDR3 has 12 amino acids. V lost 10 bases to trimming and J lost 6 bases; unmatched junction nucleotides: 7.

V is TRBV15 and J is TRBJ2-1, with 12 positions matching TRBD2. Germline values: CDR1 LNHNV, CDR2 YYDKDF (reference sequence). The CDR3 covers 17 residues. V dropped 6 bases and J dropped 8; count of bases not matched to a gene: 14. As DNA, the CDR3 is TGTGCCACCAGTACGGGTAGGTGGACTAGCGGGATCGATGAGCAGTTCTTC. Protein sequence: CATSTGRWTSGIDEQFF.

This chain joins TRBV19 and TRBJ1-1; a possible D gene is TRBD1 (5 bases). V was cut by 3 bases and J by 4 bases, with 12 bases left in between. CDR1 and CDR2 (germline): LNHDA, SQIVND (reference sequence). CDR3 length equals 14 residues. The CDR3 coding sequence is TGTGCCAGTAGTATTGGAGGGGACGGCACTGAAGCTTTCTTT. Residues: CASSIGGDGTEAFF.

This clone was recorded a few times. The DNA for the CDR3 is TGTGCCAGCAGTTTTTACGGGGAGCTGTTTTTT. Its protein product is CASSFYGELFF. The genes are TRBV6-5 and TRBJ2-2, with unresolved D. The CDR3 is made up of 11 amino acids. CDR1 and CDR2 from the germline V gene are MNHEY and SVGAGI. Between the trimmed V and J ends, which lost 4 bases and 7 bases, there was a span of 4 bases.

The CDR3 spells CASSPVETGAGVGTDTQYF. The CDR3 DNA follows: TGTGCCAGCAGCCCTGTAGAGACCGGGGCGGGAGTAGGCACAGATACGCAGTATTTT. V gene TRBV13 combines with J gene TRBJ2-3; 7 positions match TRBD2. CDR1 and CDR2 from the germline V gene are PRHDT and FYEKMQ (reference sequence). V shed 5 bases and J 1 base; nucleotides not matched to a gene: 18. This CDR3 region has 19 residues. The variable domain in full, with the rest retrieved from reference TRBV13 and TRBJ2-3, is AAGVIQSPRHLIKEKRETATLKCYPIPRHDTVYWYQQGPGQDPQFLISFYEKMQSDKGSIPDRFSAQQFSDYHSELNMSSLELGDSALYFCASSPVETGAGVGTDTQYFGPGTRLTVL.

The V call is TRBV29-1, the J call TRBJ1-2; D may be TRBD1 (6 bases). V was pared by 4 bases and J by 6 bases, with 9 bases between. CDR1 SQVTM and CDR2 ANQGSEA come from the germline V gene. The CDR3 consists of 11 residues. The CDR3 loop is CSVAQGNGYTF. CDR3 nucleotides: TGCAGCGTTGCACAGGGTAATGGCTACACCTTC. The full variable domain, its missing parts supplied by reference TRBV29-1 and TRBJ1-2, is SAVISQKPSRDICQRGTSLTIQCQVDSQVTMMFWYRQQPGQSLTLIATANQGSEATYESGFVIDKFPISRPNLTFSTLTVSNMSPEDSSIYLCSVAQGNGYTFGSGTRLTVV.

This chain uses TRBV2 with TRBJ1-5; D is uncertain. Germline CDR1 is SNHLY and CDR2 is FYNNEI. Trimming stripped 3 bases from V and 2 bases from J, with 11 bases between. The CDR3 sequence is 15 residues long. CDR3 DNA: TGTGCCAGCAGTGATCAACGGGGAGGCAATCAGCCCCAGCATTTT. It yields the protein CASSDQRGGNQPQHF.

Concerning this clone itself: The identical CDR3 is also encoded by other nucleotide sequences in the sample. This rearrangement joins TRBV25-1 to TRBJ1-1; TRBD1 matches at 12 bases. After removal of 1 base from V and 8 bases from J, the junction contained 5 bases not matched to a gene. The germline V gene encodes CDR1 MGHDK and CDR2 SYGVNS. The CDR3 runs 15 residues. CDR3 coding DNA: TGTGCCAGCAGTGAATGGGGGACAGGGGGCACCGAAGCTTTCTTT. Encoded protein: CASSEWGTGGTEAFF. The variable domain in full, with the rest retrieved from reference TRBV25-1 and TRBJ1-1, is EADIYQTPRYLVIGTGKKITLECSQTMGHDKMYWYQQDPGMELHLIHYSYGVNSTEKGDLSSESTVSRIRTEHFPLTLESARPSHTSQYLCASSEWGTGGTEAFFGQGTRLTVV.

The chain carries TRBV6-4 and TRBJ2-1; maybe TRBD2 (5 bases). The CDR3 sequence is 16 residues long. The germline V gene encodes CDR1 MRHNA and CDR2 SNTAGT. V was cut by 4 bases and J by 1 base, with 14 bases left in between. As DNA, the CDR3 is TGTGCCAGCAGTGTCGAGACGACGGGATCCTACAATGAGCAGTTCTTC. As protein: CASSVETTGSYNEQFF.

This chain uses TRBV9 with TRBJ2-1; TRBD2 aligns across 7 bases. This CDR3 is 15 amino acids long. V dropped 0 bases and J dropped 4; count of bases not matched to a gene: 4. From germline, CDR1 is SGDLS and CDR2 YYNGEE. The CDR3, as DNA: TGTGCCAGCAGCGTAGACAGCGGGGCTTACAATGAGCAGTTCTTC. Protein product: CASSVDSGAYNEQFF.

This rearrangement joins TRBV7-8 to TRBJ2-1; TRBD1 aligns across 7 bases. The CDR3 extends over 16 amino acids. The germline CDR1 and CDR2 sequences are SGHVS and FQNEAQ. The V segment lost 5 bases and the J segment 7 bases; nucleotides outside the gene matches: 14. The CDR3 is CASSLPARGRKNEQFF. The CDR3 DNA sequence: TGTGCCAGCAGCCTACCGGCGAGGGGGCGCAAGAATGAGCAGTTCTTC.

The chain is built from TRBV4-1 and TRBJ1-1, with D possibly being TRBD1 (6 bases). This CDR3 has 14 amino acids. The V gene's germline CDR1 is MGHRA and CDR2 YSYEKL. V was clipped by 6 bases and J by 6 bases, with 17 bases between them. The CDR3 DNA reads TGCGCCAGCAGGGTACGCTGGGGGGGCCCTGAAGCTTTCTTT. This codes for CASRVRWGGPEAFF.